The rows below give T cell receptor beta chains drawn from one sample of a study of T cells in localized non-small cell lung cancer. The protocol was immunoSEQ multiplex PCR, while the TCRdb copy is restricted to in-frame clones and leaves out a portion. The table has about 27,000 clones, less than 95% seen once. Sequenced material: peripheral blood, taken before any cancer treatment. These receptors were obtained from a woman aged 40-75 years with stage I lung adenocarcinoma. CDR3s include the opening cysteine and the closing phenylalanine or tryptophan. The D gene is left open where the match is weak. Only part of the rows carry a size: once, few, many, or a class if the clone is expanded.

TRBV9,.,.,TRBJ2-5,CASSVYGQETQYF,TGTGCCAGCAGCGTTTACGGCCAAGAGACCCAGTACTTC
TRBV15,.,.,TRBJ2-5,CATSRDLRETQYF,TGTGCCACCAGCAGAGATCTGCGGGAGACCCAGTACTTC
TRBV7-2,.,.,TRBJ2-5,CASSLVPEETQYF,TGTGCCAGCAGCTTAGTACCCGAGGAGACCCAGTACTTC
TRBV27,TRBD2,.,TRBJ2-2,CASSFYLAGGGELFF,TGTGCCAGCAGTTTCTATCTAGCGGGAGGAGGGGAGCTGTTTTTT
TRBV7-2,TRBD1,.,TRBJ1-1,CASTPRGDRVRTEAFF,TGTGCCAGCACCCCCAGGGGGGACAGGGTTAGGACTGAAGCTTTCTTT
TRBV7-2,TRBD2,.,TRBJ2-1,CASSFSGGWGNEQFF,TGTGCCAGCAGCTTCAGCGGGGGCTGGGGGAATGAGCAGTTCTTC
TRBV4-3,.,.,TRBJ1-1,CASSQDWSNTEAFF,TGCGCCAGCAGCCAAGATTGGTCGAACACTGAAGCTTTCTTT
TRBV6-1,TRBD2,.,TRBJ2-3,CASRIGLAGADTQYF,TGTGCCAGCAGGATCGGACTAGCGGGGGCAGATACGCAGTATTTT
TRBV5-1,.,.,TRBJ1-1,CASSFDGLNTEAFF,TGCGCCAGCAGCTTCGACGGACTGAACACTGAAGCTTTCTTT
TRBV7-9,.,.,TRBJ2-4,CASSPSAGINIQYF,TGTGCCAGCAGCCCCTCGGCCGGGATAAACATTCAGTACTTC
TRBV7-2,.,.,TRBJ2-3,CASSLAGVDTQYF,TGTGCCAGCAGCTTAGCGGGAGTGGATACGCAGTATTTT
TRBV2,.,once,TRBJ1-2,CAGAGGRAVPRSNYGYTF,TGTGCCGGGGCTGGTGGACGTGCCGTGCCGCGTTCTAACTATGGCTACACCTTC
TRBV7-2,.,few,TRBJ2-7,CASSSVGQLGGSSEQYF,TGTGCCAGCAGCTCAGTTGGACAGCTGGGTGGGTCCTCCGAGCAGTACTTC
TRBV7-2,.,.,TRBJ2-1,CASSSEEPSYNEQFF,TGTGCCAGCAGTTCGGAGGAGCCGTCCTACAATGAGCAGTTCTTC
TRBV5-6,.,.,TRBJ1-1,CASSPKGTGIPEAFF,TGTGCCAGCAGCCCTAAGGGAACAGGGATCCCTGAAGCTTTCTTT
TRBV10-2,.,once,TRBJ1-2,CASSVEIANYGYTF,TGCGCCAGCAGTGTCGAAATAGCTAACTATGGCTACACCTTC
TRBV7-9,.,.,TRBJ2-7,CASSLEVAREQYF,TGTGCCAGCAGCTTGGAGGTGGCCCGCGAGCAGTACTTC
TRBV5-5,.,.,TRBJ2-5,CASSLHQETQYF,TGTGCCAGCAGCTTGCACCAAGAGACCCAGTACTTC
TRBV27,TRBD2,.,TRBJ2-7,CASTSGTRSGEQYF,TGTGCCAGCACTTCCGGGACTAGGAGTGGCGAGCAGTACTTC
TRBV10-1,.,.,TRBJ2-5,CASSDQYQETQYF,TGCGCCAGCAGTGATCAGTACCAAGAGACCCAGTACTTC
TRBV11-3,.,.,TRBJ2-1,CASSFRYNEQFF,TGTGCCAGCAGCTTTCGCTACAATGAGCAGTTCTTC
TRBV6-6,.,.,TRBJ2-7,CASTKARGTYEQYF,TGTGCCAGCACCAAGGCCCGCGGGACCTACGAGCAGTACTTC
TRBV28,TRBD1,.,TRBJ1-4,CASSPTGQFNEKLFF,TGTGCCAGCAGTCCAACGGGACAGTTTAATGAAAAACTGTTTTTT
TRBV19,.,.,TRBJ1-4,CASSATELNEKLFF,TGTGCCAGTAGTGCCACGGAACTTAATGAAAAACTGTTTTTT
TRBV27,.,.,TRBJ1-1,CAGGGYTEAFF,TGTGCTGGGGGGGGGTACACTGAAGCTTTCTTT
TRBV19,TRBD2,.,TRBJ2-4,CASSTAGAGRNIQYF,TGTGCCAGTAGTACAGCGGGAGCCGGGAGAAACATTCAGTACTTC
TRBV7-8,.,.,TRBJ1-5,CASSLDGLRSNQPQHF,TGTGCCAGCAGCTTAGACGGGCTTAGAAGCAATCAGCCCCAGCATTTT
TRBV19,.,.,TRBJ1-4,CASSQGWATNEKLFF,TGTGCCAGTAGTCAGGGCTGGGCAACTAATGAAAAACTGTTTTTT
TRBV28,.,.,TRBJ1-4,CACCPGSSQKLFF,TGTGCCTGCTGTCCAGGGAGCTCCCAAAAACTGTTTTTT
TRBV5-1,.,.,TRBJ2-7,CASSSHEGDYEQYF,TGCGCCAGCAGCTCCCATGAAGGGGACTACGAGCAGTACTTC
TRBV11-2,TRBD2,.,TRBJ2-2,CAGGGTGELFF,TGTGCCGGGGGGGGTACCGGGGAGCTGTTTTTT